Presented here are 24 T cell receptor beta chains from one specimen sequenced in a study of OX40 agonist ivuxolimab in advanced cancers. Sequenced by immunoSEQ multiplex PCR; TCRdb stores in-frame clones only, minus some. This table has approximately 15,000 clones, roughly 82% appearing once. The source was CD4+ or CD8+ T cells sorted from blood, collected in a trial of the OX40 agonist ivuxolimab. The receptors originated from an adult with an advanced solid tumor such as melanoma, head and neck, liver or kidney cancer.

The chain is built from TRBV19 and TRBJ2-3; the D is unclear. CDR1 is LNHDA and CDR2 is SQIVND in the germline V gene (reference sequence). With 7 bases removed from V and 1 base from J, the gap between germline ends came to 21 bases. The CDR3 has 17 residues. The CDR3 is CASNSPGGRPGTDTQYF. CDR3 sequence (DNA): TGTGCCAGTAACTCTCCTGGCGGTCGACCCGGCACAGATACGCAGTATTTT.

The genes are TRBV9 and TRBJ1-4; weak D call: TRBD1 (5 bases). Germline CDR1 is SGDLS and CDR2 is YYNGEE. The V end lost 0 bases, the J end lost 7 bases, and 10 bases lay between the germline ends. The CDR3 sequence is 14 residues long. CDR3 coding DNA: TGTGCCAGCAGCGTAGGCAGGGCGGGTGAAAAACTGTTTTTT. Translating it yields CASSVGRAGEKLFF. Full variable domain (outside the CDR3, taken from reference TRBV9 and TRBJ1-4): DSGVTQTPKHLITATGQRVTLRCSPRSGDLSVYWYQQSLDQGLQFLIQYYNGEERAKGNILERFSAQQFPDLHSELNLSSLELGDSALYFCASSVGRAGEKLFFGSGTQLSVL.

The gene calls are TRBV28 and TRBJ1-6; a possible D gene is TRBD1 (5 bases). Trimming pared 4 bases from V and 14 bases from J, leaving 15 bases between. The CDR3 extends over 13 amino acids. CDR1 is MDHEN, CDR2 SYDVKM, per germline. This CDR3 is CASSYGGGRSLHF. The DNA for the CDR3 is TGTGCCAGCAGTTACGGGGGGGGTCGATCCCTCCACTTT.

The CDR3 is CASSDSLSTEAFF. For the CDR3, the DNA is TGTGCCAGCAGTGACTCGCTGTCCACTGAAGCTTTCTTT. V usage is TRBV6-4 and J usage is TRBJ1-1; D call uncertain. CDR3 size: 13 residues. The germline gives CDR1 MRHNA, CDR2 SNTAGT. Trimming left V 0 bases short and J 4 bases short, with 6 bases between.

The chain recombines TRBV4-2 with TRBJ1-1; no clear D gene. Trimming removed 0 bases from V and 0 bases from J, with 11 bases in between. Germline V gene lookup returns CDR1 LGHNA and CDR2 YNFKEQ. The CDR3 sequence is 16 residues long. The CDR3, as DNA: TGTGCCAGCAGCCAAGACGGTTCATACATGAACACTGAAGCTTTCTTT. Translation: CASSQDGSYMNTEAFF.

This clone was counted a few times. The chain recombines TRBV19 with TRBJ2-7; TRBD1 matches at 8 bases. The V and J ends lost 9 bases and 1 base, in that order; junction bases with no gene match: 2. Germline CDR1 reads LNHDA; CDR2 reads SQIVND (reference sequence). The CDR3 runs 12 residues. CDR3 amino acids: CASGQGSYEQYF. CDR3 nucleotide sequence: TGTGCCAGCGGACAGGGTTCCTACGAGCAGTACTTC.

This chain joins TRBV21-1 and TRBJ2-2; the tabulated D call, TRBD2, remains unverified against the DNA. TRBV21-1 is noted as a pseudogene. This CDR3 is built from 16 residues. Here the CDR3 reads CASSKSGGMDTGELFF. The CDR3 nucleotides read TGTGCCAGCAGCAAGAGTGGCGGGATGGACACCGGGGAGCTGTTTTTT.

V gene TRBV7-8 combines with J gene TRBJ1-3; TRBD1 might be the D (5 bases). The CDR3 is 20 amino acids. Germline V lookup: CDR1 SGHVS, CDR2 FQNEAQ. With 1 base removed from V and 0 bases from J, the gap between germline ends came to 22 bases. Here the CDR3 DNA reads TGTGCCAGCAGCTTAGACGTGACTGGAGCGGGGCCACTCTCTGGAAACACCATATATTTT. This encodes CASSLDVTGAGPLSGNTIYF.

DNA for the CDR3: TGTGCCAGCAGCTTTAGCGGGGGGCCCTACGAGCAGTACTTC. This sequence encodes CASSFSGGPYEQYF. The rearrangement uses TRBV7-2 and TRBJ2-7; 10 positions match TRBD2. The CDR3 has 14 amino acids. The germline gives CDR1 SGHTA, CDR2 FQGNSA. V lost 3 bases, J lost 2 bases, and 1 base stayed unmatched. The entire variable domain, with the rest obtained from reference TRBV7-2 and TRBJ2-7, is as follows: GAGVSQSPSNKVTEKGKDVELRCDPISGHTALYWYRQSLGQGLEFLIYFQGNSAPDKSGLPSDRFSAERTGGSVSTLTIQRTQQEDSAVYLCASSFSGGPYEQYFGPGTRLTVT.

The chain uses TRBV6-5 and TRBJ1-1; D unresolved. CDR3 size: 13 residues. Trimming pared 6 bases from V and 0 bases from J, leaving 8 bases between. Germline V gene data show CDR1 as MNHEY and CDR2 as SVGAGI. The CDR3 region is CASRYTLNTEAFF. The DNA of the CDR3 is TGTGCCAGCAGATATACACTGAACACTGAAGCTTTCTTT.

The chain has TRBV5-1 and TRBJ1-1; perhaps TRBD1 as D (6 bases). Deletions cut 4 bases from V and 6 bases from J, with 16 bases between. This CDR3 contains 14 residues. CDR1 and CDR2 (germline): SGHRS, YFSETQ. Here the CDR3 DNA reads TGCGCCAGCAGCGTATACAGGGCAGGGTCTGAAGCTTTCTTT. This codes for CASSVYRAGSEAFF.

The V gene is TRBV15, the J gene TRBJ2-3, with no clear D. Germline V gives CDR1 LNHNV, CDR2 YYDKDF (reference sequence). This CDR3 spans 13 amino acids. The V and J ends lost 0 bases and 6 bases respectively, with 7 bases between them. CDR3 region: CATSRDHTDTQYF. The CDR3 DNA follows: TGTGCCACCAGCAGAGATCATACCGATACGCAGTATTTT.

Within the sample, this clone is medium-sized (0.01 to 0.1%). This chain links TRBV6-5 with TRBJ2-7; D is undetermined. V was cut by 0 bases and J by 4 bases, with 16 bases left in between. The length of the CDR3 is 16 residues. Germline CDR1 and CDR2: MNHEY and SVGAGI. The CDR3 here is CASSYSINVAGYEQYF. The CDR3 DNA reads TGTGCCAGCAGTTACTCGATCAATGTAGCAGGATACGAGCAGTACTTC.

This chain links TRBV5-5 with TRBJ1-5, with D hard to call. V gave up 4 bases and J gave up 6 bases, with 14 bases separating them. CDR1 and CDR2 from the germline V gene are SGHKS and YYEKEE (reference sequence). There are 14 residues in the CDR3. The CDR3 loop reads CASSPSVGSQPQHF. The CDR3 nucleotides are TGTGCCAGCAGCCCGAGTGTGGGAAGTCAGCCCCAGCATTTT.

The V call is TRBV5-1, the J call TRBJ2-5, with D perhaps matching TRBD1 or TRBD2 (6 bases each). This CDR3 has 21 residues. Trimming shortened V by 2 bases and J by 1 base, and 30 bases separated the two germline ends. CDR1 is SGHRS and CDR2 is YFSETQ in the germline V gene. In nucleotides, the CDR3 is TGCGCCAGCAGCTTACCAAGGGACACCCCCTCCGGAGGGGGGCCCCAAGAGACCCAGTACTTC. This sequence encodes CASSLPRDTPSGGGPQETQYF.

The gene calls are TRBV6-1 and TRBJ2-3; TRBD1 aligns across 7 bases. V trimming: 4 bases; J trimming: 4 bases; junction bases outside the gene matches: 5. Germline V gene data show CDR1 as MNHNS and CDR2 as SASEGT. This CDR3 contains 14 residues. The CDR3 sequence is CASSGRQGADTQYF. DNA of the CDR3: TGTGCCAGCAGTGGCCGACAGGGTGCAGATACGCAGTATTTT.

This chain links TRBV7-9 with TRBJ2-1; D not certain. The CDR3 is 14 residues long. V was pared by 1 base and J by 7 bases, with 11 bases between. Germline assignment: CDR1 SEHNR and CDR2 FQNEAQ (reference sequence). The CDR3 nucleotides read TGTGCCAGCAGCTTAGTTACGAACCCAAATGAGCAGTTCTTC. It codes for CASSLVTNPNEQFF.

This CDR3 is CASSLLRGSGRMRDEQFF. CDR3 sequence (DNA): TGTGCCAGCAGTTTACTCCGGGGGAGCGGGAGAATGAGGGATGAGCAGTTCTTC. This chain joins TRBV28 and TRBJ2-1, with 8 bases matching TRBD2. The J segment lost 8 bases and the V segment lost 2 bases, leaving 17 bases of the junction unmatched. CDR1 is MDHEN and CDR2 is SYDVKM in the germline V gene. The CDR3 spans 18 residues. Full variable domain (outside the CDR3, taken from reference TRBV28 and TRBJ2-1): DVKVTQSSRYLVKRTGEKVFLECVQDMDHENMFWYRQDPGLGLRLIYFSYDVKMKEKGDIPEGYSVSREKKERFSLILESASTNQTSMYLCASSLLRGSGRMRDEQFFGPGTRLTVL.

The rearrangement joins TRBV5-5 to TRBJ1-4; D uncertain. CDR1 is SGHKS and CDR2 is YYEKEE in the germline V gene (reference sequence). V lost 1 base to trimming and J lost 5 bases, with 12 bases between them. This CDR3 spans 15 amino acids. CDR3 in DNA: TGTGCCAGCAGCTTGCCTTTCGACGGGAATGAAAAACTGTTTTTT. As protein: CASSLPFDGNEKLFF.

A single count supports this clone. As DNA, the CDR3 is TGTGCCAGCAGCCTTTACAATGAGCAGTTCTTC. The encoded protein is CASSLYNEQFF. The rearrangement links TRBV13 to TRBJ2-1; no clear D. CDR3 size: 11 residues. Germline CDR1 PRHDT, CDR2 FYEKMQ (reference sequence). V was clipped by 5 bases and J by 4 bases, with 3 bases between them.

This rearrangement joins TRBV9 to TRBJ2-1; no firm D call. The germline CDR1 and CDR2 sequences are SGDLS and YYNGEE. Trimming shortened V by 4 bases and J by 5 bases, and 4 bases separated the two germline ends. The length of the CDR3 is 11 residues. The CDR3 reads CASSLNNEQFF. CDR3 coding DNA: TGTGCCAGCAGCTTAAACAATGAGCAGTTCTTC.

The table lists this clone with a count of one. This rearrangement joins TRBV19 to TRBJ2-1, with unresolved D. Per germline, CDR1 LNHDA and CDR2 SQIVND (reference sequence). The CDR3 covers 13 residues. V lost 10 bases and J lost 0, with 10 bases in between. The CDR3 here is CATRGSSYNEQFF. The CDR3 DNA reads as TGTGCCACACGCGGAAGCTCCTACAATGAGCAGTTCTTC. The variable domain in full, completed from reference TRBV19 and TRBJ2-1, reads DGGITQSPKYLFRKEGQNVTLSCEQNLNHDAMYWYRQDPGQGLRLIYYSQIVNDFQKGDIAEGYSVSREKKESFPLTVTSAQKNPTAFYLCATRGSSYNEQFFGPGTRLTVL.

In its sample, this clone ranks as medium-sized (0.01 to 0.1%). The chain is built from TRBV7-3 and TRBJ1-2, with D perhaps matching TRBD1 (5 bases). Germline lookup yields CDR1 SGHTA and CDR2 FQGTGA. V was cut by 4 bases and J by 3 bases, with 15 bases left in between. This CDR3 contains 15 residues. CDR3 region: CASSSDRTFDYGYTF. The CDR3 DNA follows: TGTGCCAGCAGCTCTGACAGAACCTTCGACTATGGCTACACCTTC.

The sample holds one count of this clone. The chain joins TRBV6-4 to TRBJ2-3, with TRBD1 as a possible D gene (7 bases). The CDR3 length is 16 residues. Per the germline V gene, CDR1 is MRHNA and CDR2 is SNTAGT. Deletions cut 0 bases from V and 0 bases from J, with 10 bases between. This CDR3 is CASSDSAGGSTDTQYF. DNA of the CDR3: TGTGCCAGCAGTGACTCGGCAGGGGGGAGCACAGATACGCAGTATTTT.